These 26 T cell receptor beta chains originate from one sample sequenced in a study of monozygotic twins with inflammatory bowel disease. Using the 5' RACE reads, TCRdb records one entry per CDR3 protein without DNA. This table lists tens of thousands of distinct CDR3 sequences. Material for sequencing was blood. All receptors derive from a human donor with ulcerative colitis or Crohn's disease, or a healthy co-twin of an affected twin (not recorded which).

The chain carries TRBV5-5 and TRBJ2-1. CDR3 length: 15 residues. Per germline, CDR1 SGHKS and CDR2 YYEKEE (reference sequence). CDR3 sequence: CASSWGQGPYNEQFF.

This chain joins TRBV28 and TRBJ1-5. Germline values: CDR1 MDHEN, CDR2 SYDVKM. There are 13 residues in the CDR3. CDR3 amino acids: CASSRGDTQPQHF.

The chain has TRBV2 and TRBJ2-7. The length of the CDR3 is 15 residues. Per the germline V gene, CDR1 is SNHLY and CDR2 is FYNNEI. This CDR3 reads CASSEALLWANEQYF.

This chain links TRBV10-3 with TRBJ1-1; the D call from TCRdb, TRBD1, cannot be confirmed without DNA. The CDR3 extends over 11 amino acids. Looked up from germline, CDR1 is ENHRY and CDR2 is SYGVKD. The CDR3 loop reads CAISADREAFF.

This chain joins TRBV18 and TRBJ1-1; TCRdb designates TRBD1, a call that cannot be tested without DNA. The CDR3 contains 14 residues. Germline CDR1 and CDR2: KGHSH and LQKENI. CDR3 sequence reads: CASSPDRGRAEAFF. Full variable domain (remainder filled in from reference TRBV18 and TRBJ1-1): NAGVMQNPRHLVRRRGQEARLRCSPMKGHSHVYWYRQLPEEGLKFMVYLQKENIIDESGMPKERFSAEFPKEGPSILRIQQVVRGDSAAYFCASSPDRGRAEAFFGQGTRLTVV.

This chain links TRBV2 with TRBJ2-2; TCRdb selects TRBD2, and the lack of DNA leaves this call unchecked. The length of the CDR3 is 15 residues. Germline-derived CDR1 and CDR2 are SNHLY and FYNNEI. This CDR3 is CASSELAGAPGELFF.

The chain couples TRBV3-1 to TRBJ2-7; TCRdb's assignment of TRBD2 cannot be checked, as there is no DNA. The CDR3 extends over 16 amino acids. In germline, CDR1 is LGHDT, CDR2 YNNKEL (reference sequence). This CDR3 reads CASSPFRTSGAYEQYF.

V and J are TRBV4-1 and TRBJ2-7; the TCRdb D gene call, TRBD2, has no DNA to confirm it. The CDR3 length is 15 residues. Germline values: CDR1 MGHRA, CDR2 YSYEKL. The CDR3 sequence is CASSPGASVSYEQYF.

V is TRBV10-3 and J is TRBJ1-3; TCRdb outputs TRBD1, but without DNA this stays unchecked. The CDR3 runs to 13 residues. Per the germline V gene, CDR1 is ENHRY and CDR2 is SYGVKD. The CDR3: CAISVYLQDTIYF.

This sequence joins TRBV12-3 or TRBV12-4 and TRBJ1-5. The CDR3 is 13 residues long. CDR3 in amino acids: CASSADRNQPQHF.

V is TRBV5-1 and J is TRBJ2-5. Germline V gene sequence: CDR1 SGHRS, CDR2 YFSETQ. The CDR3 is made up of 12 amino acids. CDR3 sequence reads: CASNLGQETQYF. Supplemented by reference TRBV5-1 and TRBJ2-5, the full variable domain reads KAGVTQTPRYLIKTRGQQVTLSCSPISGHRSVSWYQQTPGQGLQFLFEYFSETQRNKGNFPGRFSGRQFSNSRSEMNVSTLELGDSALYLCASNLGQETQYFGPGTRLLVL.

The chain combines TRBV7-9 with TRBJ1-1; TCRdb gives TRBD1 as the D gene, but with no DNA this cannot be confirmed. Germline CDR1 and CDR2: SEHNR and FQNEAQ (reference sequence). This CDR3 is 15 amino acids long. CDR3 region: CASSLSGDRATEAFF.

The V and J genes are TRBV5-1 and TRBJ2-7; TCRdb picks TRBD1, but there is no DNA to check that call. This CDR3 is 15 amino acids long. Germline V lookup: CDR1 SGHRS, CDR2 YFSETQ. CDR3: CASSASTGIVYEQYF. The full variable domain, in which reference TRBV5-1 and TRBJ2-7 provide the parts outside the CDR3, is KAGVTQTPRYLIKTRGQQVTLSCSPISGHRSVSWYQQTPGQGLQFLFEYFSETQRNKGNFPGRFSGRQFSNSRSEMNVSTLELGDSALYLCASSASTGIVYEQYFGPGTRLTVT.

The chain links TRBV12-3 or TRBV12-4 to TRBJ2-7; TCRdb selects TRBD1, and the lack of DNA leaves this call unchecked. This CDR3 comprises 14 residues. The CDR3 is CASSLGQHRAEQYF.

This chain connects TRBV12-3 or TRBV12-4 to TRBJ1-1; TCRdb lists TRBD1, though no DNA is available to test this call. This CDR3 has 13 amino acids. The CDR3 sequence is CASPGQANTEAFF.

The chain combines TRBV5-1 with TRBJ1-3. CDR1 SGHRS and CDR2 YFSETQ come from the germline V gene. The CDR3 extends over 13 amino acids. CDR3 amino acids: CASTASSGNTIYF.

J is TRBJ2-1 and V is TRBV3-1; TCRdb names TRBD2, which stays unverified in the absence of DNA. The germline CDR1 and CDR2 sequences are LGHDT and YNNKEL (reference sequence). The CDR3 runs to 16 residues. CDR3 amino acids: CASSLSSGGPSNEQFF.

V is TRBV29-1 and J is TRBJ2-1; TCRdb reports TRBD2, a call that lacks DNA to check it against. The CDR3 is 12 residues long. From germline, CDR1 is SQVTM and CDR2 ANQGSEA. This CDR3 reads CSVGLPHNEQFF.

The chain couples TRBV20-1 to TRBJ2-5; the TCRdb D gene call, TRBD1, has no DNA to confirm it. This CDR3 has 15 residues. CDR1 is DFQATT and CDR2 is SNEGSKA in the germline V gene (reference sequence). Here the CDR3 reads CSARDVLAGGETQYF.

The chain has TRBV15 and TRBJ1-3; the D call from TCRdb, TRBD1, cannot be confirmed without DNA. From germline, CDR1 is LNHNV and CDR2 YYDKDF (reference sequence). The CDR3 spans 14 residues. CDR3 sequence reads: CATSGTGRWNTIYF.

The chain carries TRBV15 and TRBJ2-7; TCRdb outputs TRBD1, but without DNA this stays unchecked. The CDR3 spans 14 residues. CDR1 and CDR2 (germline): LNHNV, YYDKDF (reference sequence). This CDR3 reads CATSSGAGFYEQYF.

The rearrangement links TRBV5-1 to TRBJ2-2; no DNA is available, so the TRBD2 call from TCRdb remains unchecked. Germline CDR1 SGHRS, CDR2 YFSETQ. This CDR3 is built from 15 residues. The CDR3 here is CASSLGASNTGELFF.

This chain joins TRBV6-6 and TRBJ2-2; lacking DNA, the TRBD1 call made by TCRdb goes unchecked. There are 14 residues in the CDR3. Germline-derived CDR1 and CDR2 are MNHNY and SVGAGI (reference sequence). The CDR3 here is CASSQNRGYEELFF.

This chain joins TRBV6-5 and TRBJ1-1. The germline gives CDR1 MNHEY, CDR2 SVGAGI. The CDR3 runs to 12 residues. CDR3 protein: CASSPSNTEAFF.

The V gene is TRBV6-1, the J gene TRBJ2-7. CDR3 length: 11 amino acids. Germline V gives CDR1 MNHNS, CDR2 SASEGT. The CDR3: CASTVNYEQYF.

This chain's CDR3 is CASSLTGTSMNEQFF. V usage is TRBV7-2 and J usage is TRBJ2-1; TCRdb's assignment of TRBD2 cannot be checked, as there is no DNA. Per the germline V gene, CDR1 is SGHTA and CDR2 is FQGNSA. This CDR3 comprises 15 residues.